Shown below are 16 T cell receptor beta chains from a single sample sequenced in a study of post-analysis software for immune sequencing data (dated by TCRdb to about 2015). Antigens of these TCRs are unknown. Results and caveats for the whole study, not just this receptor: Significantly higher frequencies in patients than in controls were found for five or six TRBV segments, including TRBV5-6, TRBV5-1 and TRBV20-1.

Library preparation was by PCR. Sequencing was performed on an Illumina HiSeq 2500. To reduce PCR and sequencing biases, unique molecular identifiers were incorporated into the TCR beta cDNA libraries. TCRdb ran its own pipeline on the public reads, namely fastp trimming at Q25 and MiXCR clone calling, and kept in-frame beta chains. Rows merge per CDR3 protein into single entries with the most common DNA and genes. The sample table lists approximately 570,000 distinct CDR3 sequences, about 44% of them with a count of one. Over 1.5% of the sample comes from the top ten. Sample: blood. These receptor sequences come from a girl aged 10 to 17 with multiple sclerosis.

V usage is TRBV10-3 and J usage is TRBJ2-5; 9 nucleotides match TRBD1. From germline, CDR1 is ENHRY and CDR2 SYGVKD. Trimming took 8 bases from V and 5 from J; bases not matched to a gene: 3. The CDR3 length is 12 residues. The CDR3 reads CAIGTGWETQYF. The DNA of the CDR3 is TGTGCCATCGGGACAGGGTGGGAGACCCAGTACTTC.

This clonotype occurred a few times. This chain links TRBV12-3 or TRBV12-4 with TRBJ2-5; D remains ambiguous. The CDR3 has 13 residues. V was cut by 1 base and J by 2 bases, with 5 bases left in between. CDR3 coding DNA: TGTGCCAGCAGTTTAGAGACGCAAGAGACCCAGTACTTC. Amino acids: CASSLETQETQYF.

The chain couples TRBV6-5 to TRBJ2-4; D unclear. The CDR3 sequence is 16 residues long. V dropped 2 bases and J dropped 0 bases, with 11 bases sitting between them. The germline gives CDR1 MNHEY, CDR2 SVGAGI. This CDR3 is CASSYAHSLAKNIQYF. The CDR3 DNA reads as TGTGCCAGCAGTTACGCACACAGTCTAGCCAAAAACATTCAGTACTTC.

J is TRBJ1-4 and V is TRBV3-1; no definite D call. This CDR3 has 15 residues. Germline V gene data show CDR1 as LGHDT and CDR2 as YNNKEL (reference sequence). The V end lost 6 bases, the J end lost 1 base, and 12 bases lay between the germline ends. CDR3 sequence (DNA): TGTGCCAGCAGACCGATCCGGGGAACTAATGAAAAACTGTTTTTT. It yields the protein CASRPIRGTNEKLFF. Full variable domain (missing parts from reference TRBV3-1 and TRBJ1-4): DTAVSQTPKYLVTQMGNDKSIKCEQNLGHDTMYWYKQDSKKFLKIMFSYNNKELIINETVPNRFSPKSPDKAHLNLHINSLELGDSAVYFCASRPIRGTNEKLFFGSGTQLSVL.

This sequence joins TRBV27 and TRBJ2-5; D not resolved. Trimming shortened V by 2 bases and J by 5 bases, and 9 bases separated the two germline ends. Germline-derived CDR1 and CDR2 are MNHEY and SMNVEV (reference sequence). CDR3 length: 13 amino acids. The CDR3 DNA follows: TGTGCCAGCAGTTTAGTTCCCTGGGAGACCCAGTACTTC. This encodes CASSLVPWETQYF.

This clonotype has a handful of counts. This chain joins TRBV6-5 and TRBJ1-5; D gene ambiguous. V lost 0 bases to trimming and J lost 4 bases, with 4 bases between them. Looked up from germline, CDR1 is MNHEY and CDR2 is SVGAGI. The CDR3 runs to 13 residues. CDR3 loop: CASSYSINQPQHF. For the CDR3, the DNA is TGTGCCAGCAGTTACTCGATTAATCAGCCCCAGCATTTT.

This sequence joins TRBV20-1 and TRBJ2-1; D gene unclear. This CDR3 spans 15 amino acids. The V gene's germline CDR1 is DFQATT and CDR2 SNEGSKA (reference sequence). The germline V and J ends were trimmed by 0 bases and 0 bases, with 9 bases remaining between them. Written as DNA, the CDR3 is TGCAGTGCTAGAGATAAGACAAGCTCCTACAATGAGCAGTTCTTC. Its translation is CSARDKTSSYNEQFF.

This chain connects TRBV7-8 to TRBJ2-1; D unclear. The germline V gene encodes CDR1 SGHVS and CDR2 FQNEAQ. The CDR3 runs to 13 residues. Trimming took 5 bases from V and 9 from J, leaving 14 bases between them. The CDR3 nucleotides are TGTGCCAGCAGCGTTTCCCGTGCGACTGAGCAGTTCTTC. Its protein product is CASSVSRATEQFF.

The rearrangement joins TRBV2 to TRBJ2-5, with 11 bases matching TRBD1. Germline CDR1 reads SNHLY; CDR2 reads FYNNEI. CDR3 length: 15 amino acids. Trimming removed 6 bases from V and 0 bases from J; junction bases left unmatched: 3. DNA of the CDR3: TGTGCCAGCAGGGGGGACAGGGGGTACCAAGAGACCCAGTACTTC. This sequence encodes CASRGDRGYQETQYF.

CDR3 residues: CASSFGLAGGQDTQYF. CDR3 sequence (DNA): TGCGCCAGCAGCTTCGGACTAGCGGGGGGGCAAGATACGCAGTATTTT. The chain employs TRBV5-1 and TRBJ2-3; 15 bases fit TRBD2. This CDR3 region has 16 residues. J gave up 5 bases and V 2 bases, and 3 bases lay outside the gene matches. Germline V gene data show CDR1 as SGHRS and CDR2 as YFSETQ.

For this clonotype: Germline and junction disagree at one end, which may indicate a read error. This rearrangement joins TRBV6-5 to TRBJ1-2; no firm D call. Looked up from germline, CDR1 is MNHEY and CDR2 is SVGAGI. CDR3 length: 15 amino acids. The CDR3 sequence is CAGSSRQEWDYGYTF. CDR3 sequence (DNA): TGTGCCGGCAGTTCCAGACAAGAGTGGGACTATGGCTACACCTTC.

The V gene is TRBV5-5, the J gene TRBJ2-1, with D perhaps TRBD2 (6 bases). Trimming cost V 6 bases and J 4 bases, with 11 bases left between them. The CDR3 spans 13 residues. CDR1 SGHKS and CDR2 YYEKEE come from the germline V gene (reference sequence). The CDR3 spells CASTLADYNEQFF. CDR3 in DNA: TGTGCCAGCACCTTAGCGGATTACAATGAGCAGTTCTTC.

This clonotype was observed a handful of times. The chain couples TRBV6-6 to TRBJ2-1, with 8 nucleotides matching TRBD1. This CDR3 has 12 residues. The ends lost 4 bases at V and 9 bases at J; junction bases unmatched: 2. CDR1 and CDR2 from the germline V gene are MNHNY and SVGAGI (reference sequence). The CDR3 nucleotides read TGTGCCAGCAGTTCCACAGGGGGTGAGCAGTTCTTC. Translation gives CASSSTGGEQFF.

This clonotype has more than one count but fewer than ten. J is TRBJ1-2 and V is TRBV7-7; no clear D gene. CDR3 length equals 13 residues. The V gene's germline CDR1 is SSHAT and CDR2 FNYEAQ (reference sequence). The chain's CDR3 is CTENGRVTPGYTF. The DNA for the CDR3 is TGTACTGAAAACGGGAGGGTCACTCCTGGCTACACCTTC.

The rearrangement links TRBV20-1 to TRBJ2-7; D ambiguous. The V end was cut by 1 base, the J end by 0 bases, with 7 bases between. The V gene's germline CDR1 is DFQATT and CDR2 SNEGSKA (reference sequence). This CDR3 region has 13 residues. CDR3 protein: CSARVPVSYEQYF. The CDR3 DNA follows: TGCAGTGCTAGAGTGCCGGTCTCCTACGAGCAGTACTTC.

The V and J genes are TRBV20-1 and TRBJ1-1; D is ambiguous. Germline V CDR1 and CDR2: DFQATT, SNEGSKA (reference sequence). The CDR3 is 8 amino acids. The ends were cut back, 0 bases at V and 10 bases at J, with 0 bases in the middle. CDR3 nucleotide sequence: TGCAGTGCTAGAGAAGCTTTCTTT. Its translation: CSAREAFF.